A selection of T cell receptor beta chains follows, all from one sample in a study of PD-L1 blockade in urothelial cancer. Sequenced by immunoSEQ multiplex PCR; TCRdb stores in-frame clones only, minus some. The sample contains around 80,000 clones, roughly 90% of which appear only once. The sample in question was PBMCs, obtained around atezolizumab (anti-PD-L1) treatment. These receptors came from a woman in her sixties or seventies with urothelial cancer. The CDR3 runs from the conserved cysteine through the conserved F or W. A D gene is named only where the DNA matches it firmly. Clone size is given for some rows only: seen once, a few or many times, or a class if the clone is expanded.

j_call | clone_size | v_call | d_call | cdr3_aa | cdr3_nt
TRBJ2-7 | once | TRBV21-1 | NA | CASSGLAGGPGEQYF | TGTGCCAGCAGCGGACTAGCGGGGGGGCCGGGCGAGCAGTACTTC
TRBJ1-5 | NA | TRBV27 | NA | CASPRRGQPQHF | TGTGCCAGCCCGCGGCGGGGGCAGCCCCAGCATTTT
TRBJ2-7 | NA | TRBV6-1 | NA | CASSEVMSEQYF | TGTGCCAGCAGTGAAGTCATGTCCGAGCAGTACTTC
TRBJ2-3 | NA | TRBV5-6 | TRBD2 | CASSYGLAGGADTQYF | TGTGCCAGCAGCTACGGACTAGCGGGGGGAGCCGATACGCAGTATTTT
TRBJ2-1 | few | TRBV25-1 | NA | CASGEGTTYNEQFF | TGTGCCAGCGGAGAGGGCACGACCTACAATGAGCAGTTCTTC
TRBJ2-6 | few | TRBV7-2 | NA | CASRTGVGNSGANVLTF | TGTGCCAGCAGAACCGGGGTCGGGAACTCTGGGGCCAACGTCCTGACTTTC
TRBJ2-7 | once | TRBV7-2 | TRBD1 | CASSFGTGGVYEQYF | TGTGCCAGCAGCTTTGGGACAGGGGGGGTCTACGAGCAGTACTTC
TRBJ1-2 | NA | TRBV11-2 | NA | CASSSPLGVPSYGYTF | TGTGCCAGCAGCTCCCCTCTCGGGGTACCGAGCTATGGCTACACCTTC
TRBJ2-2 | once | TRBV10-2 | TRBD2 | CASRPPLAGGPGGELFF | TGCGCCAGCAGGCCCCCACTAGCGGGGGGGCCTGGCGGGGAGCTGTTTTTT
TRBJ1-2 | few | TRBV5-1 | NA | CASSRAGGEDHGYTF | TGCGCCAGCAGCCGGGCGGGGGGCGAGGATCATGGCTACACCTTC